A selection of T cell receptor beta chains follows, all from one sample in a study of post-analysis software for immune sequencing data. MiXCR, run by TCRdb on the PCR reads, gives a single entry per CDR3 protein. The table records roughly 600,000 distinct CDR3 sequences, 44% of them present only once. Sequences were obtained from blood. These receptor sequences come from a girl between 5 and 17 years old with multiple sclerosis. The CDR3 runs from the conserved cysteine through the conserved F or W. A D gene is named only where the DNA matches it firmly. Part of the rows lack a size; the others show once, few, many or a class for expanded clones.

- TRBJ1-5 TRBD1 TRBV7-6 TGTGCCAGCAGCCCTAGCGCAGGGGGACTCTTTAGCAATCAGCCCCAGCATTTT CASSPSAGGLFSNQPQHF
- TRBJ2-1 TRBD2 TRBV9 TGTGCCAGCAGCGTTAGCGGGAGTGATTACAATGAGCAGTTCTTC CASSVSGSDYNEQFF
once TRBJ2-7 - TRBV12-3/TRBV12-4 TGTGCCAGCAGTGCCTTAGCCGCTGGGGAGCAGTACTTC CASSALAAGEQYF
- TRBJ2-7 TRBD1 TRBV10-3 TGTGCCATCAGTCCGGGACAGGGGCCTCCCGAGCAGTACTTC CAISPGQGPPEQYF
- TRBJ1-1 - TRBV5-1 TGCGCCAGCAGCACTGTAAGGGGAAACACTGAAGCTTTCTTT CASSTVRGNTEAFF
- TRBJ1-2 TRBD1 TRBV6-5 TGTGCCAGCGGAACAGGGGTGCCAGTGGCTGGCTACACCTTC CASGTGVPVAGYTF
- TRBJ1-2 - TRBV27 TGTGCCAGCAGTTTATCCAACCCGGGACACGGGCATGGCTACACCTTC CASSLSNPGHGHGYTF
- TRBJ1-5 - TRBV20-1 TGCAGTGCTAGAGATGGACAGTCCTGGGGCAATCAGCCCCAGCATTTT CSARDGQSWGNQPQHF
few TRBJ1-5 - TRBV6-5 TGTGCCAGCAGCAAGGACGGACGCAATCAGCCCCAGCATTTT CASSKDGRNQPQHF
few TRBJ2-3 TRBD1 TRBV6-2/TRBV6-3 TGTGCCAGCAGTTATAACCGGGACAGAGCCACAGATACGCAGTATTTT CASSYNRDRATDTQYF
- TRBJ2-7 - TRBV6-1 TGTGCCAGCAGTGAACGACAGGCCTACGAGCAGTACTTC CASSERQAYEQYF
- TRBJ2-3 - TRBV18 TGTGCCAGCTCACCACGGAAAGGGAACACAGATACGCAGTATTTT CASSPRKGNTDTQYF
- TRBJ2-3 - TRBV12-3/TRBV12-4 TGTGCCAGCAGCCTAGGAAATACGCAGTATTTT CASSLGNTQYF
many TRBJ1-2 - TRBV5-6 TGTGCCAGCAGCTTGCGGCCGTTCCAGGGGTTGCATGGCTACACCTTC CASSLRPFQGLHGYTF
- TRBJ1-5 - TRBV7-9 TGTGCCAGCAGCTCTTACAGGGAAATTGGGGAAAATCAGCCCCAGCATTTT CASSSYREIGENQPQHF
few TRBJ2-7 - TRBV5-1 TGCGCCAGCAGTTCGCCCGCGAGAAACGAGCAGTACTTC CASSSPARNEQYF
few TRBJ2-1 - TRBV3-1 TGTGCCAGCAGCCAAGGGGGGTTTTACAATGAGCAGTTCTTC CASSQGGFYNEQFF
few TRBJ2-3 - TRBV6-5 TGTGCCAGCACCCGGTGGAGGGGGGGCACAGATACGCAGTATTTT CASTRWRGGTDTQYF
- TRBJ1-2 TRBD1 TRBV12-3/TRBV12-4 TGTGCCAGCAAACAGGGGGCAAGCCTTAACTATGGCTACACCTTC CASKQGASLNYGYTF
few TRBJ2-2 TRBD1 TRBV5-5 TGTGCCAGCAGCTCAGGGACAGGGGGATCCGGGGAGCTGTTTTTT CASSSGTGGSGELFF
- TRBJ2-1 - TRBV10-3 TGTGCCATCAGTGCTGGGGAGGAGCAGTTCTTC CAISAGEEQFF
- TRBJ2-5 - TRBV5-1 TGCGCCAGCAGCTTGGGATTCAGGGACGGGCAGTACTTC CASSLGFRDGQYF
- TRBJ2-1 - TRBV12-3/TRBV12-4 TGTGCCAGCAGTTTAGGGAACAGTGAGCAGTTCTTC CASSLGNSEQFF
- TRBJ2-7 - TRBV30 TGTGCCTGGAGTGCGGGACTTGAGTACGAGCAGTACTTC CAWSAGLEYEQYF
- TRBJ2-3 - TRBV7-2 TGTGCCAGCAGCTTAGTAGGCAGAAGCACAGATACGCAGTATTTT CASSLVGRSTDTQYF
once TRBJ1-5 - TRBV5-1 TGCGCCAGCAGCGCAGGCCCCGGCAATCAGCCCCAGCATTTT CASSAGPGNQPQHF